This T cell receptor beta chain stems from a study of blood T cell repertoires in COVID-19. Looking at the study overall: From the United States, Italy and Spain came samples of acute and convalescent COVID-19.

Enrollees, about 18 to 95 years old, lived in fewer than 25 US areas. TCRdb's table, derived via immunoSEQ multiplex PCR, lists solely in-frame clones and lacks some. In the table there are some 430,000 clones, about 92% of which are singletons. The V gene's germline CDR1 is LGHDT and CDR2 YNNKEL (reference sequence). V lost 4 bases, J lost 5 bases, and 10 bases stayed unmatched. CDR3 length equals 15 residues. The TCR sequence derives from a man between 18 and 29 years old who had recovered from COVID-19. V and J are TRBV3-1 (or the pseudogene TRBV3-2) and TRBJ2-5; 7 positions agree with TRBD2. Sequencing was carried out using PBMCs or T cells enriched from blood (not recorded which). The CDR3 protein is CASSRSIAGFETQYF. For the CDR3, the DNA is TGTGCCAGCAGCCGATCGATAGCGGGCTTTGAGACCCAGTACTTC.